Included here is one TCR beta chain sequence, with context. These data originate in a study of radiotherapy plus CTLA-4 blockade in lung cancer. Turning to the study itself: Patients showed objective responses in 18% of cases and disease control in under 40%.

V shed 3 bases, J shed 4 bases, and the junction held 6 bases outside the gene matches. Germline loops: CDR1 LNHDA, CDR2 SQIVND (reference sequence). There are 15 residues in the CDR3. Libraries were prepared by immunoSEQ multiplex PCR; TCRdb keeps only in-frame clonotypes and omits some of them. The sample contains roughly 76,000 clones, 74% of which appear only once. The sequencing used peripheral blood, collected from a patient treated with radiotherapy plus ipilimumab. The chain is built from TRBV19 and TRBJ2-7; TRBD2 matches at 10 bases. The receptor comes from a human donor with non-small cell lung cancer whose response to radiotherapy plus ipilimumab could not be evaluated. The DNA of the CDR3 is TGTGCCAGTAGTATGGCGCCTAGCGGGGGTTACGAGCAGTACTTC. The encoded protein is CASSMAPSGGYEQYF.